A selection of T cell receptor beta chains follows, all from one sample in a study of CD8+CD57+ T cells in acquired aplastic anemia. TCRdb recomputed calls from the reads with MiXCR, one row per CDR3 protein. The table lists hundreds of thousands of distinct CDR3 sequences, approximately 45% of them singletons, with 7.8% in the top ten. The sequencing input was sorted CD4+, CD8+, or CD8+CD57+ T cells (not recorded which) from PBMCs. The receptors were sampled from a human donor with aplastic anemia. CDR3s include the opening cysteine and the closing phenylalanine or tryptophan. The order of the fields is D gene, V gene, J gene, clone size, CDR3 protein, CDR3 DNA. The D gene is left open where the match is weak. Size values are once, few and many counts, or a class for expanded clones, and some rows have none.

>TRBD1|TRBV7-6|TRBJ1-4|NA
CASSSGQGKNEKLFF
TGTGCCAGCAGCTCGGGACAGGGGAAGAATGAAAAACTGTTTTTT
>NA|TRBV20-1|TRBJ1-6|few
CSASDTLF
TGCAGTGCTAGTGACACCCTTTTT
>NA|TRBV25-1|TRBJ1-1|NA
CASSGRQHEAFF
TGTGCCAGCAGTGGCAGGCAGCATGAAGCTTTCTTT
>NA|TRBV2|TRBJ1-1|many
CASRGLEAFF
TGTGCCAGCAGGGGTCTTGAAGCTTTCTTT
>NA|TRBV4-1|TRBJ1-1|many
CASSARGSEAFF
TGCGCCAGCAGCGCCAGGGGATCGGAAGCTTTCTTT
>NA|TRBV15|TRBJ1-5|once
CATSSVGSNQPQHF
TGTGCCACCAGCAGTGTCGGAAGCAATCAGCCCCAGCATTTT
>NA|TRBV30|TRBJ1-1|many
CAWDGGVGNTEAFF
TGTGCCTGGGATGGCGGAGTGGGGAACACTGAAGCTTTCTTT
>NA|TRBV20-1|TRBJ1-5|many
CSARETGTANQPQHF
TGCAGTGCTAGAGAAACCGGGACGGCTAATCAGCCCCAGCATTTT
>NA|TRBV5-8|TRBJ2-7|NA
CASSYKFPRYEQCF
TGTGCCAGCAGTTACAAATTCCCCCGCTACGAGCAGTGCTTC
>NA|TRBV9|TRBJ2-5|NA
CASSADGEETQYF
TGTGCCAGCAGCGCGGACGGGGAAGAGACCCAGTACTTC
>TRBD1|TRBV6-5|TRBJ1-2|NA
CASSPGTGLFGYTF
TGTGCCAGCAGTCCCGGGACAGGACTTTTTGGCTACACCTTC
>TRBD1|TRBV20-1|TRBJ1-1|NA
CSARPGTGTEAFF
TGCAGTGCTAGACCTGGGACAGGCACTGAAGCTTTCTTT
>TRBD1|TRBV20-1|TRBJ1-1|many
CSAGWWDRGRTEAFF
TGCAGTGCCGGGTGGTGGGACAGGGGGCGAACTGAAGCTTTCTTT
>NA|TRBV10-2|TRBJ1-1|many
CASSEYLGPEAFF
TGCGCCAGCAGTGAGTATCTAGGGCCAGAAGCTTTCTTT
>TRBD1|TRBV13|TRBJ2-7|few
CASSLQGVDEQYF
TGTGCCAGCAGCTTACAGGGGGTCGACGAGCAGTACTTC
>NA|TRBV7-9|TRBJ2-3|few
CASSGRTDTQYF
TGTGCCAGCAGCGGCAGGACAGATACGCAGTATTTT
>NA|TRBV7-9|TRBJ1-1|many
CASSTGQKNTEAFF
TGTGCCAGCAGCACAGGACAGAAGAACACTGAAGCTTTCTTT
>NA|TRBV7-9|TRBJ2-1|many
CASIRKAGSPLLFF
TGTGCCAGCATCAGAAAAGCAGGTTCCCCCCTCCTGTTCTTC
>TRBD1|TRBV4-3|TRBJ1-2|few
CASSPGLTGVLHGYTF
TGCGCCAGCAGCCCCGGACTTACAGGGGTATTGCATGGCTACACCTTC
>NA|TRBV27|TRBJ2-7|few
CASGRSYFEQYF
TGTGCCAGCGGGAGGTCTTACTTCGAGCAGTACTTC
>TRBD1|TRBV6-5|TRBJ2-1|NA
CASSYRGPSRDNEQFF
TGTGCCAGCAGTTACAGGGGGCCCTCTCGGGACAATGAGCAGTTCTTC
>NA|TRBV24-1|TRBJ2-1|many
CATSDLGEQFF
TGTGCCACCAGTGATCTGGGTGAGCAGTTCTTC
>NA|TRBV10-3|TRBJ2-3|NA
CATADSPTTDTQYF
TGTGCCACTGCTGACAGTCCCACCACAGATACGCAGTATTTT
>NA|TRBV27|TRBJ2-4|NA
CASSLSALPGNIQYF
TGTGCCAGCAGTTTATCCGCACTCCCCGGCAACATTCAGTACTTC
>NA|TRBV6-1|TRBJ1-4|many
CASSEGSGLYEKLFF
TGTGCCAGCAGTGAAGGGTCTGGGTTGTATGAAAAACTGTTTTTT
>NA|TRBV20-1|TRBJ2-5|few
CSASPGETQYF
TGCAGTGCTAGCCCGGGGGAGACCCAGTACTTC
>TRBD2|TRBV28|TRBJ2-1|few
CASSLLAGVYNEQFF
TGTGCCAGCAGCCTACTAGCGGGAGTTTACAATGAGCAGTTCTTC
>NA|TRBV20-1|TRBJ1-1|NA
CSASGLTTEAFF
TGCAGTGCTAGCGGGTTGACCACTGAAGCTTTCTTT
>NA|TRBV19|TRBJ1-1|many
CASSMGPNTEAFF
TGTGCCAGTAGTATGGGGCCCAACACTGAAGCTTTCTTT
>TRBD1|TRBV9|TRBJ2-7|few
CASSLQGNEQYF
TGTGCCAGCAGCTTACAGGGGAACGAGCAGTACTTC
>TRBD2|TRBV5-6|TRBJ2-5|few
CASSLPGPAGGHRQETQYF
TGTGCCAGCAGCTTGCCCGGTCCAGCGGGAGGACACCGTCAAGAGACCCAGTACTTC
>NA|TRBV16|TRBJ2-7|NA
CASSQSSGLGGEQYF
TGTGCCAGCAGCCAATCCTCAGGGTTGGGCGGCGAGCAGTACTTC
>TRBD2|TRBV24-1|TRBJ2-3|NA
CATSDSEGLAGGTDTQYF
TGTGCCACCAGTGATTCAGAGGGACTAGCGGGGGGCACAGATACGCAGTATTTT
>NA|TRBV7-6|TRBJ2-7|NA
CASSLVSGRSHEQYF
TGTGCCAGCAGCTTAGTAAGTGGCAGGTCCCACGAGCAGTACTTC
>NA|TRBV10-3|TRBJ1-1|many
CAISDQAGRNTEAFF
TGTGCCATCAGTGATCAAGCAGGTCGGAACACTGAAGCTTTCTTT
>NA|TRBV4-1|TRBJ2-7|many
CASSQDEGSYEQYF
TGCGCCAGCAGCCAAGATGAAGGATCCTACGAGCAGTACTTC
>TRBD1|TRBV15|TRBJ1-2|NA
CATSRDRDSHHYTF
TGTGCCACCAGCAGAGACCGGGACAGCCATCACTACACCTTC
>NA|TRBV30|TRBJ1-5|few
CAWSEGDYSNQPQHF
TGTGCCTGGAGTGAGGGGGATTATAGCAATCAGCCCCAGCATTTT
>TRBD2|TRBV30|TRBJ2-7|NA
CAWGGGTRAISYEQYF
TGTGCCTGGGGGGGCGGGACTAGGGCTATCTCCTACGAGCAGTACTTC
>NA|TRBV3-1|TRBJ2-7|NA
CASSQWPGNPYEQYF
TGTGCCAGCAGCCAATGGCCAGGGAATCCCTACGAGCAGTACTTC
>NA|TRBV20-1|TRBJ1-1|many
CSSFPGDINTEAFF
TGCAGTTCCTTCCCAGGGGACATCAACACTGAAGCTTTCTTT
>NA|TRBV20-1|TRBJ1-1|NA
CSARRQQNTEALF
TGCAGTGCTAGGAGGCAGCAGAACACTGAAGCTCTCTTT
>NA|TRBV7-8|TRBJ2-1|many
CASSPSLSSYNEQFF
TGTGCCAGCAGCCCGTCACTGAGCTCCTACAATGAGCAGTTCTTC
>NA|TRBV11-2|TRBJ2-7|many
CASSLDTARNEQYF
TGTGCCAGCAGCTTAGATACAGCGCGTAACGAGCAGTACTTC
>NA|TRBV18|TRBJ2-7|NA
CASSPPEGAHEQYF
TGTGCCAGCTCACCACCGGAGGGGGCCCACGAGCAGTACTTC
>NA|TRBV20-1|TRBJ2-2|many
CSARDLDTGELFF
TGCAGTGCTAGGGATCTGGACACCGGGGAGCTGTTTTTT